This T cell receptor beta chain was captured by sequencing in a study of T cells in Graves' hyperthyroidism and ophthalmopathy. Study-level points and caveats: Blood also carried most thyroid clonotypes expanded above 0.001.

What was amplified from RNA transcripts were TCR beta CDR3 regions. A first-round RT-PCR of the TCR CDR3 used the HTBI primer set. TCRdb reprocessed the multiplex PCR reads via MiXCR and lists one record per CDR3 protein. The sample shows 250,000 to 400,000 distinct CDR3 sequences, approximately 14% of them seen only once. This clonotype was recorded many times. What it binds is not known. This CDR3 contains 17 residues. Germline CDR1 SEHNR, CDR2 FQNEAQ (reference sequence). V dropped 1 base and J dropped 0 bases, with 15 bases sitting between them. The sequence was obtained from a middle-aged woman with Graves' ophthalmopathy. The rearrangement uses TRBV7-9 and TRBJ1-2, with a tentative D call TRBD1 (6 bases). The sample taken for sequencing was blood. DNA of the CDR3: TGTGCCAGCAGCTTAGGGCGACGGACAGCCTCTAACTATGGCTACACCTTC. Translating it yields CASSLGRRTASNYGYTF.